This T cell receptor (beta chain) comes out of a study of blood T cells in healthy people across ages. Total RNA extraction produced at least 5.5 micrograms (per sample) for the study. Germline values: CDR1 ENHRY, CDR2 SYGVKD. The CDR3 is made up of 15 amino acids. Deletions cut 5 bases from V and 2 bases from J, with 10 bases between. A second PCR, run for about 7 to 12 cycles, used a sample-barcoded 5' primer plus a J-beta primer mix. TCRdb fed the 5' RACE reads into MiXCR, producing one record per CDR3 protein. The sample consists of approximately 800,000 distinct CDR3 sequences, 25% of them appearing once. The sample was also linked to a second study, of T cells of mothers and their children. This second study says: All donors were healthy and Caucasian; they were three mothers and their six children. Using around 1.5 ug per 15 ul, all extracted RNA underwent cDNA synthesis. In unrelated and related pairs, TCR recombination output is shaped in a similar way by thymic selection.

This chain connects TRBV10-3 to TRBJ2-6; D unresolved. The receptor's source is a boy between 5 and 17 years old in good health. Sample: blood. CDR3 amino acids: CAISSRGAGANVLTF. DNA of the CDR3: TGTGCCATCAGTAGCCGTGGAGCTGGGGCCAACGTCCTGACTTTC.